Shown below are 17 T cell receptor beta chains from a single sample sequenced in a study of shared clonotypes between healthy human individuals. Profiling relied on immunoSEQ multiplex PCR, and the TCRdb table lists in-frame clones only, not all of them. The profile shows about 1.5 million clones, roughly 98% of them singletons. Sequencing input: naive CD4+ T cells sorted from blood. The subset: CD45RA+ positively selected. These receptors came from a man younger than 40 in good health.

This clone was detected once. The chain employs TRBV7-8 and TRBJ2-7; D may match TRBD1 or TRBD2 (5 bases each). CDR3 length: 16 amino acids. V dropped 0 bases and J dropped 6 bases, with 18 bases sitting between them. Germline V CDR1 and CDR2: SGHVS, FQNEAQ. In DNA form, the CDR3 reads TGTGCCAGCAGCTTAGCCATCCTTGGGGGAGCGGCCGAGCAGTACTTC. It specifies CASSLAILGGAAEQYF. Supplemented by reference TRBV7-8 and TRBJ2-7, the full variable domain reads GAGVSQSPRYKVAKRGQDVALRCDPISGHVSLFWYQQALGQGPEFLTYFQNEAQLDKSGLPSDRFFAERPEGSVSTLKIQRTQQEDSAVYLCASSLAILGGAAEQYFGPGTRLTVT.

The J gene is TRBJ2-7, the V gene TRBV11-2; 7 nucleotides match TRBD2. The trim removed 2 bases at V and 3 bases at J, leaving 13 bases unmatched. CDR1 is SGHAT and CDR2 is FQNNGV in the germline V gene. CDR3 length equals 17 residues. The CDR3 loop reads CASSLQRDKKGLYEQYF. The CDR3 region has the DNA TGTGCCAGCAGCTTACAGCGGGATAAGAAAGGCCTCTACGAGCAGTACTTC.

The CDR3 spells CASSPNADSARSGANVLTF. The DNA for the CDR3 is TGTGCCAGCAGCCCAAACGCGGACAGTGCTCGCTCTGGGGCCAACGTCCTGACTTTC. V is TRBV7-9 and J is TRBJ2-6, with D possibly matching TRBD1 (6 bases). The CDR3 spans 19 residues. With 5 bases removed from V and 0 bases from J, the gap between germline ends came to 20 bases. Germline V gene sequence: CDR1 SEHNR, CDR2 FQNEAQ (reference sequence).

The chain uses TRBV7-7 and TRBJ2-2; TRBD1 aligns across 10 bases. CDR1 is SSHAT, CDR2 FNYEAQ, per germline (reference sequence). V dropped 5 bases and J dropped 0; count of bases not matched to a gene: 3. The CDR3 sequence is 16 residues long. This CDR3 is CASSKTGGANTGELFF. The CDR3 nucleotides are TGTGCCAGCAGCAAGACAGGGGGCGCGAACACCGGGGAGCTGTTTTTT.

The chain uses TRBV28 and TRBJ1-2; D ambiguous. CDR3 size: 11 residues. Looked up from germline, CDR1 is MDHEN and CDR2 is SYDVKM. Trimming left V 5 bases short and J 4 bases short, with 5 bases between. CDR3: CASSGLYGYTF. The CDR3 bases are TGTGCCAGCAGTGGACTCTATGGCTACACCTTC.

The chain is built from TRBV6-5 and TRBJ2-2; D unclear. Trimming shortened V by 3 bases and J by 1 base, and 9 bases separated the two germline ends. This CDR3 has 15 residues. Per the germline V gene, CDR1 is MNHEY and CDR2 is SVGAGI. The CDR3 DNA is TGTGCCAGCAGTTATGTAAGCCTGAACACCGGGGAGCTGTTTTTT. Its protein is CASSYVSLNTGELFF.

The genes are TRBV28 and TRBJ2-7, with 8 bases fitting TRBD2. CDR1 is MDHEN and CDR2 is SYDVKM in the germline V gene. The CDR3 loop spans 13 amino acids. Germline trimming cut 8 bases from V and 4 bases from J; bases unmatched to any gene: 7. The CDR3 reads CASRGRLVYEQYF. The CDR3, as DNA: TGTGCCAGCCGCGGGAGGCTTGTATACGAGCAGTACTTC.

The chain carries TRBV11-2 and TRBJ1-5, with 7 bases identical to TRBD1. This CDR3 has 16 residues. Germline CDR1 reads SGHAT; CDR2 reads FQNNGV. V was pared by 1 base and J by 4 bases, with 7 bases of the junction left unmatched. In DNA form, the CDR3 reads TGTGCCAGCAGCTTAGGTTCAGGGGGGGGTAATCAGCCCCAGCATTTT. Protein sequence: CASSLGSGGGNQPQHF. Supplemented by reference TRBV11-2 and TRBJ1-5, the full variable domain reads EAGVAQSPRYKIIEKRQSVAFWCNPISGHATLYWYQQILGQGPKLLIQFQNNGVVDDSQLPKDRFSAERLKGVDSTLKIQPAKLEDSAVYLCASSLGSGGGNQPQHFGDGTRLSIL.

V usage is TRBV14 and J usage is TRBJ2-5; no firm D call. The ends were cut back, 4 bases at V and 2 bases at J, with 11 bases in the middle. The CDR3 has 14 amino acids. The germline V gene encodes CDR1 SGHDN and CDR2 FVKESK. CDR3 nucleotides: TGTGCCAGCAGCCCTGTACCTTGGCAAGAGACCCAGTACTTC. Translating gives CASSPVPWQETQYF.

CDR3 sequence reads: CASSSVWATNEKLFF. The CDR3 DNA follows: TGTGCCAGCAGTTCGGTCTGGGCAACTAATGAAAAACTGTTTTTT. The V and J genes are TRBV27 and TRBJ1-4, with D hard to call. Trimming took off 4 bases at V and 0 bases at J, with 9 bases between the two ends. The CDR3 sequence is 15 residues long. The germline CDR1 and CDR2 sequences are MNHEY and SMNVEV (reference sequence).

This sequence joins TRBV2 and TRBJ2-2; D unclear. V was cut by 8 bases and J by 6 bases, with 16 bases left in between. The CDR3 has 14 amino acids. Germline loops: CDR1 SNHLY, CDR2 FYNNEI. CDR3 bases: TGTGCCAGCCAGTTCATGTCCGGGTCCGGGGAGCTGTTTTTT. Translated: CASQFMSGSGELFF. Supplemented by reference TRBV2 and TRBJ2-2, the full variable domain reads EPEVTQTPSHQVTQMGQEVILRCVPISNHLYFYWYRQILGQKVEFLVSFYNNEISEKSEIFDDQFSVERPDGSNFTLKIRSTKLEDSAMYFCASQFMSGSGELFFGEGSRLTVL.

This clone was recorded once. The chain recombines TRBV5-1 with TRBJ2-7, with 10 bases identical to TRBD1. J gave up 5 bases and V 1 base, and 9 bases lay outside the gene matches. Germline V gene lookup returns CDR1 SGHRS and CDR2 YFSETQ. This CDR3 is 16 amino acids long. The CDR3 DNA reads TGCGCCAGCAGCTTGCTTCTCGGGACAGGGGAAAACGAGCAGTACTTC. Translated, it gives CASSLLLGTGENEQYF.

Here the CDR3 DNA reads TGTGCCAGCAGCTCCGGGACAGGGGCAGTAAAGACCCAGTACTTC. This codes for CASSSGTGAVKTQYF. The chain employs TRBV6-5 and TRBJ2-5; TRBD1 aligns across 10 bases. The J segment lost 6 bases and the V segment lost 6 bases, leaving 10 bases of the junction unmatched. The CDR3 is made up of 15 amino acids. Per the germline V gene, CDR1 is MNHEY and CDR2 is SVGAGI.

This clone was detected a few times. V is TRBV5-1 and J is TRBJ1-2; TRBD1 might be the D (6 bases). Trimming removed 4 bases at V and 2 bases at J, with 12 bases between. This CDR3 has 14 residues. Germline assignment: CDR1 SGHRS and CDR2 YFSETQ. CDR3 in amino acids: CASSPRTENYGYTF. The CDR3 region has the DNA TGCGCCAGCAGCCCCCGGACAGAGAACTATGGCTACACCTTC.

V usage is TRBV19 and J usage is TRBJ1-1; no clear D. This CDR3 region has 15 residues. Trimming took off 7 bases at V and 1 base at J, with 16 bases between the two ends. The V gene's germline CDR1 is LNHDA and CDR2 SQIVND (reference sequence). The CDR3 coding sequence is TGTGCCAGTATTAACTTTTTCGGGCCGAACACTGAAGCTTTCTTT. As protein: CASINFFGPNTEAFF.

This sequence joins TRBV10-3 and TRBJ2-1; TRBD2 aligns across 9 bases. The germline CDR1 and CDR2 sequences are ENHRY and SYGVKD. V trimming: 8 bases; J trimming: 7 bases; junction bases outside the gene matches: 12. The CDR3 length is 15 residues. CDR3 sequence (DNA): TGTGCCATCGCGAAGGCGGGAGGGAGAGGGAATGAGCAGTTCTTC. This sequence encodes CAIAKAGGRGNEQFF.

This clone was observed once. The genes are TRBV4-3 and TRBJ2-5; 9 nucleotides align to TRBD2. The V gene's germline CDR1 is LGHNA and CDR2 YSLEER. The CDR3 length is 15 residues. V lost 4 bases and J lost 5; bases outside the gene matches: 8. The CDR3 region has the DNA TGCGCCAGCAGCCGATTAGCGGGAGAGGGGGAGACCCAGTACTTC. This sequence encodes CASSRLAGEGETQYF.